The clone carrying this TCR beta chain was detected only a few times. The data were obtained in a study of blood T cell repertoires in COVID-19. Repertoires were generated with immunoSEQ multiplex PCR, while TCRdb's copy carries only in-frame clones and drops some. The sample has 250,000 to 300,000 clones, 86% seen once. J gave up 3 bases and V 4 bases, and 2 bases lay outside the gene matches. The CDR3 loop spans 13 amino acids. CDR1 LGHDT and CDR2 YNNKEL come from the germline V gene (reference sequence). This receptor was identified in a woman in her thirties with COVID-19, enrolled during active disease. The chain uses TRBV3-1 (or the pseudogene TRBV3-2) and TRBJ2-7; 8 positions match TRBD1. The sequenced material came from peripheral blood. Here the CDR3 reads CASSRGQGYEQYF. In DNA form, the CDR3 reads TGTGCCAGCAGCCGCGGACAGGGCTACGAGCAGTACTTC.